Listed below are T cell receptor beta chains from one sample, sequenced in a study of blood T cell repertoires in COVID-19. Sequencing used immunoSEQ multiplex PCR; TCRdb keeps in-frame clones, though not all of them. The sample holds about 180,000 clones, more than 70% seen once. Sequenced input: PBMCs or T cells enriched from blood (not recorded which). The receptors were sampled from a woman in her twenties or thirties who had recovered from COVID-19. Both conserved end residues are part of each CDR3. The D gene is left open where the match is weak. Rows give clone size only sometimes, using once, few, many, or a class for an expanded clone.

V	J	D	size	DNA	CDR3
TRBV5-1	TRBJ2-2	TRBD2	NA	TGCGCCAGCAGCACGGGACTAGAGACCGGGGAGCTGTTTTTT	CASSTGLETGELFF
TRBV5-8	TRBJ2-4	NA	NA	TGTGCCAGCAGCTCACAGGATCAACTGGGCAAAAACATTCAGTACTTC	CASSSQDQLGKNIQYF
TRBV19	TRBJ2-1	TRBD2	NA	TGTGCCAGTAACCCACTAGCGGGACTTGGCCAGGGGGAGCAGTTCTTC	CASNPLAGLGQGEQFF
TRBV5-1	TRBJ2-1	TRBD2	NA	TGCGCCACTACGACTAGCGGGAGGAGCGATGAGCAGTTCTTC	CATTTSGRSDEQFF
TRBV6-5	TRBJ2-7	TRBD2	NA	TGTGCCAGCAGTCCGCAGACTAGCGGGAGCGACGAGCAGTACTTC	CASSPQTSGSDEQYF
TRBV12-3/TRBV12-4	TRBJ2-1	NA	NA	TGTGCCAGCAGCCAAATAGTGAATGAGCAGTTCTTC	CASSQIVNEQFF
TRBV9	TRBJ2-6	TRBD1	NA	TGTGCCAGCGCCCGTACAGGGGGCCCTGGGGCCAACGTCCTGACTTTC	CASARTGGPGANVLTF
TRBV10-2	TRBJ1-2	NA	NA	TGCGCCAGCTTTTCGGGGGGCGTTGGCTACACCTTC	CASFSGGVGYTF
TRBV2	TRBJ2-1	NA	NA	TGTGCCAGCAGTGATGTTTTACAGGACCTCTACAATGAGCAGTTCTTC	CASSDVLQDLYNEQFF
TRBV10-3	TRBJ2-1	TRBD2	NA	TGTGCCATCGGGGGGGGCCTAGCGGGAGTAGGATCCTACAATGAGCAGTTCTTC	CAIGGGLAGVGSYNEQFF
TRBV3-1/TRBV3-2	TRBJ2-6	NA	once	TGTGCCAGCAGCCTCTCACTAGCTTCTGGGGCCAACGTCCTGACTTTC	CASSLSLASGANVLTF
TRBV5-4	TRBJ2-2	TRBD2	once	TGTGCCAGCAGCTTGTCTCTGACTAGCGGTTTTTCGAACACCGGGGAGCTGTTTTTT	CASSLSLTSGFSNTGELFF
TRBV7-9	TRBJ1-1	TRBD1	few	TGTGCCAGCAGCCCACTGCCGGGACAGGGGGTAGGTACTGAAGCTTTCTTT	CASSPLPGQGVGTEAFF
TRBV21-1	TRBJ2-6	NA	NA	TGTGCCAGCAGCAAAGCCAAAAGACCAGGGGGCGGAGGCTCTGGGGCCAACGTCCTGACTTTC	CASSKAKRPGGGGSGANVLTF
TRBV10-2	TRBJ2-3	NA	NA	TGCGCCAGCAGTGAGCGAGATACGCAGTATTTT	CASSERDTQYF
TRBV27	TRBJ2-7	NA	once	TGTGCCAGCACTGGTGGGGGGACGAAGGGCTACGAGCAGTACTTC	CASTGGGTKGYEQYF
TRBV5-1	TRBJ1-2	NA	once	TGCGCCAGCAGCTTGGTACTCACAGGGTATGGCTACACCTTC	CASSLVLTGYGYTF
TRBV4-1	TRBJ2-2	NA	NA	TGCGCCAGCAGCCACAAACCTCCCGAAACAAGCGGAACCGGGGAGCTGTTTTTT	CASSHKPPETSGTGELFF
TRBV5-1	TRBJ1-2	TRBD1	NA	TGCGCCAGCAGCTTGGCAGGCAGGGGGATAAATGGCTACACCTTC	CASSLAGRGINGYTF
TRBV5-5	TRBJ2-7	NA	NA	TGTGCCAGCAGCGAGCGGAGGCCCAATCCAAGCTCCTACGAGCAGTACTTC	CASSERRPNPSSYEQYF
TRBV28	TRBJ1-3	NA	NA	TGTGCCAGCTATAAAACAGGTTTTTCGGGAAACACCATATATTTT	CASYKTGFSGNTIYF
TRBV24-1	TRBJ2-3	NA	NA	TGTGCCACCAGTGATTTTCGGTCGGCTAGCGGCACAGATACGCAGTATTTT	CATSDFRSASGTDTQYF
TRBV27	TRBJ2-1	TRBD1	NA	TGTGCCAGCAGCCCAGGGGGAGCGGCCTACAATGAGCAGTTCTTC	CASSPGGAAYNEQFF
TRBV11-1	TRBJ2-3	NA	NA	TGTGCCAGCAGCTTAGAACAGGACACAGATACGCAGTATTTT	CASSLEQDTDTQYF
TRBV5-1	TRBJ2-7	TRBD2	NA	TGCGCCAGCAGCAACGGACTAGCGGGAGTTTTCTTC	CASSNGLAGVFF
TRBV27	TRBJ2-1	NA	NA	TGTGCCAGCAGTTTCCCCGGGAGTGGGAATGAGCAGTTCTTC	CASSFPGSGNEQFF
TRBV19	TRBJ2-7	NA	NA	TGTGCCAGTAGTATTCAAGCGTCCTACGAGCAGTACTTC	CASSIQASYEQYF
TRBV5-1	TRBJ1-2	TRBD1	NA	TGCGCCAGCAGCCCCGGACAGGGAGCCCACTATGGCTACACCTTC	CASSPGQGAHYGYTF
TRBV29-1	TRBJ2-2	TRBD2	NA	TGCAGCGCTTCCCGGGGCCTAGCGGGAGAGAACACCGGGGAGCTGTTTTTT	CSASRGLAGENTGELFF
TRBV5-1	TRBJ2-1	TRBD2	NA	TGCGCCAGCAGCTTGGCTAGCGGGAGGGGGCGTTGGGGAAATGAGCAGTTCTTC	CASSLASGRGRWGNEQFF
TRBV27	TRBJ2-5	NA	NA	TGTGCCAGCACAGGGATGGATCAAGAGACCCAGTACTTC	CASTGMDQETQYF
TRBV19	TRBJ2-7	TRBD2	NA	TGTGCCAGTAGTATCCGGACTAGCGGAACCTACGAGCAGTACTTC	CASSIRTSGTYEQYF
TRBV5-5	TRBJ2-2	TRBD1	NA	TGTGCCAGCAGCCGCGGACAGGGAGGAAATTTAGCGAACACCGGGGAGCTGTTTTTT	CASSRGQGGNLANTGELFF
TRBV10-2	TRBJ2-7	TRBD1	NA	TGCGCCACCCAGGGGGACAGGGGTTACGAGCAGTACTTC	CATQGDRGYEQYF
TRBV5-4	TRBJ2-1	NA	NA	TGTGCCAGCAGCCCCTCCACTCTAAATGAGCAGTTCTTC	CASSPSTLNEQFF
TRBV5-6	TRBJ2-7	TRBD1	NA	TGTGCCAGCAGCCCGTGGACAGGGAGTTACTCCTACGAGCAGTACTTC	CASSPWTGSYSYEQYF
TRBV3-1/TRBV3-2	TRBJ1-1	NA	NA	TGTGCCAGCAGCGACCCCCGGGGCTCAGGGGTGAACACTGAAGCTTTCTTT	CASSDPRGSGVNTEAFF
TRBV5-1	TRBJ1-1	NA	NA	TGCGCCACCTCCCCGGAGGACGCAGCGAACACTGAAGCTTTCTTT	CATSPEDAANTEAFF
TRBV11-2	TRBJ2-1	TRBD2	NA	TGTGCCAGCAGCTTTGGCGGGAGGGGAGTCAGGAATGAGCAGTTCTTC	CASSFGGRGVRNEQFF
TRBV27	TRBJ1-1	NA	NA	TGTGCCAGCAGTGTAGTATCAGGGCTCATGAACACTGAAGCTTTCTTT	CASSVVSGLMNTEAFF
TRBV21-1	TRBJ2-5	NA	few	TGTGCCAGCAGCAAAGGGACTAGCGGGAGGGCCCGGGAGACCCAGTACTTC	CASSKGTSGRARETQYF
TRBV28	TRBJ2-1	TRBD1	NA	TGTGCCAGCAGTTCTCCCGGACAGGGGGCCTACAATGAGCAGTTCTTC	CASSSPGQGAYNEQFF
TRBV27	TRBJ2-3	TRBD2	NA	TGTGCCAGCAGTTTTATACAATTGGGGACTAGCGGGCGCCTATTAACAGATACGCAGTATTTT	CASSFIQLGTSGRLLTDTQYF
TRBV11-2	TRBJ1-1	NA	NA	TGTGCCAGCAGCTTAGAGGCGGGACTGAAGAACACTGAAGCTTTCTTT	CASSLEAGLKNTEAFF
TRBV30	TRBJ1-4	NA	NA	TGTGCCTGGCGCTGGAGGACGGCCTTTAATGAAAAACTGTTTTTT	CAWRWRTAFNEKLFF
TRBV25-1	TRBJ1-6	TRBD1	NA	TGTGCCAGCAGTAATGATGTCAGGGGGGATTCACCCCTCCACTTT	CASSNDVRGDSPLHF
TRBV2	TRBJ1-1	NA	NA	TGTGCCAGCAGTGAAACTGCCACTGAAGCTTTCTTT	CASSETATEAFF
TRBV14	TRBJ2-4	TRBD1	NA	TGTGCCAGCAGCCCCCAGCTCGGGACAGTAAGATCCAAAAACATTCAGTACTTC	CASSPQLGTVRSKNIQYF
TRBV11-2	TRBJ1-1	NA	many	TGTGCCAGCAGCTCCGTGGAAAGGAGCACTGAAGCTTTCTTT	CASSSVERSTEAFF
TRBV4-1	TRBJ2-1	NA	NA	TGCGCCAGCAGCCAAGAATTAGCGGCTACCTACAATGAGCAGTTCTTC	CASSQELAATYNEQFF
TRBV5-5	TRBJ1-5	TRBD1	NA	TGTGCCAGCAGCTCCGGACAGGGTGATCAGCCCCAGCATTTT	CASSSGQGDQPQHF
TRBV20-1	TRBJ2-5	NA	NA	TGCAGTGCTAGTCAGCGCACTAAAGAGACCCAGTACTTC	CSASQRTKETQYF
TRBV28	TRBJ1-6	NA	NA	TGTGCCAGCAGTTTTGCTAGATATAATTCACCCCTCCACTTT	CASSFARYNSPLHF
TRBV19	TRBJ2-1	TRBD2	NA	TGTGCCAGTAGTATCTCGGGACTAGCGGGTGATGAGCAGTTCTTC	CASSISGLAGDEQFF
TRBV29-1	TRBJ2-1	NA	NA	TGCAGCGTTGTAGGCGGAGTAAACAATGAGCAGTTCTTC	CSVVGGVNNEQFF
TRBV27	TRBJ2-2	NA	NA	TGTGCCAGCAGTTTTGGAGACGGCGGGTTGAACACCGGGGAGCTGTTTTTT	CASSFGDGGLNTGELFF
TRBV27	TRBJ1-5	TRBD1	NA	TGTGCCAGCAATCCGAAGGGACAGGGAAATCAGCCCCAGCATTTT	CASNPKGQGNQPQHF
TRBV4-1	TRBJ1-2	TRBD1	NA	TGCGCCAGCAGCCAAGTTTGGACAGGGACCGACTATGGCTACACCTTC	CASSQVWTGTDYGYTF
TRBV19	TRBJ1-1	NA	few	TGTGCCAGTAGTATAGCGGCAGGTGAAGCTTTCTTT	CASSIAAGEAFF